This TCR beta chain is drawn from a study of blood T cell repertoires in COVID-19. CDR1 MGHRA and CDR2 YSYEKL come from the germline V gene. The length of the CDR3 is 19 residues. The ends were cut back, 1 base at V and 7 bases at J, with 26 bases in the middle. Profiling relied on immunoSEQ multiplex PCR, and the TCRdb table lists in-frame clones only, not all of them. The sample records more than 150,000 clones, more than 60% being singletons. This clonotype originated in a man aged 45-65 years who had recovered from COVID-19. The V call is TRBV4-1, the J call TRBJ2-1; weak D call: TRBD2 (5 bases). Sequencing was done on a sample of peripheral blood. The CDR3 sequence: CASSQGRAIAGPLRNEQFF. The CDR3 region has the DNA TGCGCCAGCAGCCAAGGCCGGGCTATTGCGGGCCCCCTGAGGAATGAGCAGTTCTTC.